The text below deals with one T cell receptor (beta chain). This sample was taken from a study of T cells in Graves' hyperthyroidism and ophthalmopathy. Researchers took RNA transcripts and amplified the TCR beta CDR3 regions from them. A first-round RT-PCR of the TCR CDR3 used the HTBI primer set. TCRdb redid the calling of the multiplex PCR reads with MiXCR, one entry per CDR3 protein. The table has 750,000 to 950,000 distinct CDR3 sequences, around 39% seen once. This CDR3 comprises 14 residues. The ends were cut back, 1 base at V and 3 bases at J, with 9 bases in the middle. Germline CDR1 SGHTA, CDR2 FQGNSA.

The source of this sequence is a man younger than 30 with Graves' hyperthyroidism. The V call is TRBV7-2, the J call TRBJ1-1; the D gene is possibly TRBD1 (5 bases). The sequenced sample consisted of blood. The CDR3 region has the DNA TGTGCCAGCAGCTTAGGGACACCTTACACTGAAGCTTTCTTT. Amino acids: CASSLGTPYTEAFF.